These 2 T cell receptor beta chains were all obtained from the same sample, sequenced in a study of T-cell reconstitution after alpha-beta-depleted transplantation in children (dated by TCRdb to the mid-2010s). The protocol used for the library was PCR. The instrument given in TCRdb is Illumina HiSeq 2500. To normalize quantification of the TCRbeta repertoire, the TCR libraries were built with molecular barcoding that relied on unique molecular identifiers. The raw public data were reprocessed by TCRdb itself: fastp quality trimming at Q25, MiXCR clonotype calling, in-frame beta chains only. Every distinct CDR3 protein forms one entry, paired with its most common genes and DNA. A total of roughly 190,000 distinct CDR3 sequences appear in this sample, about 15% of them only once. The biggest ten clones account for roughly 13% of the sample. The starting material was PBMCs from the stem cell graft donor, obtained from the stem cell graft. These receptors were collected from a human donor who donated a stem cell graft to a child with acute lymphoblastic leukemia.

This clonotype was counted at least ten times. V gene TRBV20-1 combines with J gene TRBJ2-7; 12 bases agree with TRBD2. Germline CDR1 and CDR2: DFQATT and SNEGSKA (reference sequence). CDR3 length: 14 residues. V shed 2 bases, J shed 6 bases, and the junction held 5 bases outside the gene matches. The CDR3 DNA follows: TGCAGTGCTAGACCTAGCGGGAGGGTAGGCGAGCAGTACTTC. It translates to CSARPSGRVGEQYF.

Worth noting for this clonotype: A much larger clonotype is one base distant, so this may be a read error. The chain couples TRBV12-3 or TRBV12-4 to TRBJ1-5; 11 positions agree with TRBD1. V was clipped by 10 bases and J by 6 bases; unmatched bases: 11. The CDR3 extends over 15 amino acids. Here the CDR3 DNA reads TGTGCCAACAGCAGAGGACAGGGGGCAGGTCAGCCCCAGCATTTT. Translation: CANSRGQGAGQPQHF.